These 2 T cell receptor beta chains were all obtained from the same sample, sequenced in a study of cytomegalovirus exposure and HLA in healthy donors. PCR involved 60 Vbeta and 13 Jbeta primers. TCRdb keeps only in-frame clones here, not all; method: immunoSEQ multiplex PCR. The sample comprises 65,000 to 70,000 clones, 55% to 75% of which are singletons, and 10% to 11% rests with the top ten. Sequencing used PBMCs. The source of these receptors is a woman aged 25 to 39 in good health and CMV-seronegative.

V usage is TRBV7-8 and J usage is TRBJ2-7, with 7 bases identical to TRBD1. V dropped 5 bases and J dropped 1; count of bases not matched to a gene: 11. This CDR3 contains 16 residues. The germline gives CDR1 SGHVS, CDR2 FQNEAQ. The CDR3, as DNA: TGTGCCAGCAGCCCACAGACAGGGCCCATTTCCTACGAGCAGTACTTC. Residues: CASSPQTGPISYEQYF.

This chain uses TRBV5-6 with TRBJ2-2; TRBD1 matches 9 bases. V trimming: 2 bases; J trimming: 5 bases; junction bases outside the gene matches: 7. The CDR3 has 16 residues. Germline assignment: CDR1 SGHDT and CDR2 YYEEEE. CDR3 sequence reads: CASSFLTGGRTGELFF. For the CDR3, the DNA is TGTGCCAGCAGCTTTCTGACAGGGGGAAGGACCGGGGAGCTGTTTTTT.